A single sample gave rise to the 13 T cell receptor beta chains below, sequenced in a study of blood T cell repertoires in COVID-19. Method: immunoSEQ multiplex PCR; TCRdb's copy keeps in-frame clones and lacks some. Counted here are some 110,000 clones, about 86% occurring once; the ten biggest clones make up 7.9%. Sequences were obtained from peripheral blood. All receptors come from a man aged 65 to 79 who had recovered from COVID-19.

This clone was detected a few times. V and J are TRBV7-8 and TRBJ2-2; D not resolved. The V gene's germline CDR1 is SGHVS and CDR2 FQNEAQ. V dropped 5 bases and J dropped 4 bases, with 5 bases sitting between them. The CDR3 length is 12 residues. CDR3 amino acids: CASSPRTGELFF. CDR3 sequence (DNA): TGTGCCAGCAGCCCCCGCACCGGGGAGCTGTTTTTT.

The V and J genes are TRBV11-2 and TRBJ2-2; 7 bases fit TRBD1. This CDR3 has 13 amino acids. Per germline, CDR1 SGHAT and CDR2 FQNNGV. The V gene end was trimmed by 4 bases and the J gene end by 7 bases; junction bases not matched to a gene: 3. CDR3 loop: CASSWDRYGELFF. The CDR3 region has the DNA TGTGCCAGCAGCTGGGACAGATACGGGGAGCTGTTTTTT.

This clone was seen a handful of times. This CDR3 is CASSPQDNEQFF. The CDR3 DNA sequence: TGTGCCAGCAGCCCACAGGATAATGAGCAGTTCTTC. The chain employs TRBV7-9 and TRBJ2-1; tentatively, D is TRBD1 (5 bases). V shed 5 bases and J shed 7 bases, with 9 bases lying between them. This CDR3 has 12 residues. Germline V gene lookup returns CDR1 SEHNR and CDR2 FQNEAQ (reference sequence).

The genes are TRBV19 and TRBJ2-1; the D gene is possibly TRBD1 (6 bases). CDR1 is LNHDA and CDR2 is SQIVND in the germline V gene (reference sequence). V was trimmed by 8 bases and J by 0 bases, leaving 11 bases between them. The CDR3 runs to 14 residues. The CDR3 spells CASGQLGSYNEQFF. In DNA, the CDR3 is TGTGCCAGTGGACAGTTAGGCTCCTACAATGAGCAGTTCTTC.

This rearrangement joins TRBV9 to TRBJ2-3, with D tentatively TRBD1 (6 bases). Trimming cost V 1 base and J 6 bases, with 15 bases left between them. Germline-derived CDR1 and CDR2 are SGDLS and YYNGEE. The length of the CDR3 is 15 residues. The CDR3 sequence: CASSVWGRSPDTQYF. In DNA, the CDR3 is TGTGCCAGCAGCGTATGGGGGCGGTCCCCGGATACGCAGTATTTT.

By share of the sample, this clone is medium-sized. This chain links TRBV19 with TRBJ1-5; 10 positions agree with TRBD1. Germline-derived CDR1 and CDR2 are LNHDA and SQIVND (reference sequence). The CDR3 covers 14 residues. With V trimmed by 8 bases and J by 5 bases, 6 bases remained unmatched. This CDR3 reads CASGGTGVHQPQHF. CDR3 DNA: TGTGCCAGTGGGGGGACAGGGGTACATCAGCCCCAGCATTTT.

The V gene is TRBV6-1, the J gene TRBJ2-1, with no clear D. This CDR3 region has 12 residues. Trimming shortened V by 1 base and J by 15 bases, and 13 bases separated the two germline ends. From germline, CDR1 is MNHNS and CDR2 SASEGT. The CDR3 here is CASSEGFLSVFF. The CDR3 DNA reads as TGTGCCAGCAGTGAAGGGTTCCTTAGTGTGTTCTTC.

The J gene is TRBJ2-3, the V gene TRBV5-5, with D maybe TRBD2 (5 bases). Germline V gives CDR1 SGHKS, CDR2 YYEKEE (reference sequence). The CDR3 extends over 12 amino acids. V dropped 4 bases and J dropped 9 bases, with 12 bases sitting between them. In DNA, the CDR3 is TGTGCCAGCAGCCTGCTTGAGGGCACGCAGTATTTT. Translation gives CASSLLEGTQYF.

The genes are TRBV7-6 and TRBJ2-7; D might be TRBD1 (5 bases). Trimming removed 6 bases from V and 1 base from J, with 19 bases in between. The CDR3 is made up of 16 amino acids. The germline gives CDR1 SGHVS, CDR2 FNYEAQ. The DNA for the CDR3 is TGTGCCAGCAGTCCCTCCCTCGACAGTAATTCCTACGAGCAGTACTTC. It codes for CASSPSLDSNSYEQYF.

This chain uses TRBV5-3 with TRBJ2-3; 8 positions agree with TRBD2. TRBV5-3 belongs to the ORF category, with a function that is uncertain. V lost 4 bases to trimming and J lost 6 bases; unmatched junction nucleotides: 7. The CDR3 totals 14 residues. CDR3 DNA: TGTGCCAGAAGCAACAGCGGGAGTACGGATACGCAGTATTTT. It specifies CARSNSGSTDTQYF.

CDR3: CASSFSSGGVNTEAFF. The CDR3 DNA reads as TGTGCCAGCAGTTTTTCCAGCGGGGGGGTGAACACTGAAGCTTTCTTT. The V and J genes are TRBV28 and TRBJ1-1; tentatively, D is TRBD1 (5 bases). The CDR3 is made up of 16 amino acids. Germline loops: CDR1 MDHEN, CDR2 SYDVKM. Trimming left V 3 bases short and J 0 bases short, with 14 bases between.

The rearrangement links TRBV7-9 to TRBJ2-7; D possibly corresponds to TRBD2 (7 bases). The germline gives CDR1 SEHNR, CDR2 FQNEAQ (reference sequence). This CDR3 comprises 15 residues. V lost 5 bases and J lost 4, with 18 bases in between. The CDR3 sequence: CASSLLGRTVYEQYF. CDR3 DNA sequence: TGTGCCAGCAGCCTTCTCGGGAGGACAGTGTACGAGCAGTACTTC.

The CDR3 sequence: CASRGLGQGAYNEQFF. DNA for the CDR3: TGTGCCAGCAGGGGACTGGGACAGGGGGCCTACAATGAGCAGTTCTTC. This sequence joins TRBV7-8 and TRBJ2-1; 11 bases align to TRBD1. J lost 2 bases, V lost 6 bases, and 6 bases had no gene match. The CDR3 length is 16 residues. Germline CDR1 is SGHVS and CDR2 is FQNEAQ. The full variable domain, with the rest looked up from reference TRBV7-8 and TRBJ2-1, is GAGVSQSPRYKVAKRGQDVALRCDPISGHVSLFWYQQALGQGPEFLTYFQNEAQLDKSGLPSDRFFAERPEGSVSTLKIQRTQQEDSAVYLCASRGLGQGAYNEQFFGPGTRLTVL.